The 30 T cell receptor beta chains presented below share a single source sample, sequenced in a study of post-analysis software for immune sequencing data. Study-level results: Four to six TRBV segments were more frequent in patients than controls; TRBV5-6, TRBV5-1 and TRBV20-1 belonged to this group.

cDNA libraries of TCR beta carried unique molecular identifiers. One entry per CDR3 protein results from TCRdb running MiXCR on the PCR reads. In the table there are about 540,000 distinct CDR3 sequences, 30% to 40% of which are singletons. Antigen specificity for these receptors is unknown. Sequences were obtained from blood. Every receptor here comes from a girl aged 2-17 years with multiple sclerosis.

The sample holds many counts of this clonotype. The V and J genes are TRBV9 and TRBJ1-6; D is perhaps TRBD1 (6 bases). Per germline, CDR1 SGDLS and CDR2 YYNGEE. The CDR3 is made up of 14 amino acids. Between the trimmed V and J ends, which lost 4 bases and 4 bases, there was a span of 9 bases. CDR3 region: CASSPQGYNSPLHF. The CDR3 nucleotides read TGTGCCAGCAGCCCCCAGGGGTATAATTCACCCCTCCACTTT.

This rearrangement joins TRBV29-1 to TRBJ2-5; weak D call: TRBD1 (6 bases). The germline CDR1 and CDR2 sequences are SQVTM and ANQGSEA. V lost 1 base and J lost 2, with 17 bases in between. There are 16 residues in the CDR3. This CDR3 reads CSVEAGLQGPQETQYF. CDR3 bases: TGCAGCGTTGAAGCAGGGCTTCAGGGGCCTCAAGAGACCCAGTACTTC.

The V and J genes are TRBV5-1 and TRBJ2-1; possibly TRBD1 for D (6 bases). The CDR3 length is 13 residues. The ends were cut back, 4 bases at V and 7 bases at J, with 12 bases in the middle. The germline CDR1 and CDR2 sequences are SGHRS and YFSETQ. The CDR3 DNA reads TGCGCCAGCAGCCTAAATGACAGGAATGAGCAGTTCTTC. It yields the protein CASSLNDRNEQFF.

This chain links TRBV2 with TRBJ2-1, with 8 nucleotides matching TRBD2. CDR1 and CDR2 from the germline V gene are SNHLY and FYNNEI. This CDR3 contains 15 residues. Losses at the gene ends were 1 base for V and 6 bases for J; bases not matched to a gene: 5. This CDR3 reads CASSEGAGDGNEQFF. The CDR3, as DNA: TGTGCCAGCAGTGAAGGAGCGGGGGATGGCAATGAGCAGTTCTTC.

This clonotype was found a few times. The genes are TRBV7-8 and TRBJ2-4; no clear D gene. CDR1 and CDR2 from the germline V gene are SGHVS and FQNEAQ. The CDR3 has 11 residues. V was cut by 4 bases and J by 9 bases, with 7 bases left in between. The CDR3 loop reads CASSSRGIQYF. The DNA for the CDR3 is TGTGCCAGCAGCTCCAGAGGCATTCAGTACTTC.

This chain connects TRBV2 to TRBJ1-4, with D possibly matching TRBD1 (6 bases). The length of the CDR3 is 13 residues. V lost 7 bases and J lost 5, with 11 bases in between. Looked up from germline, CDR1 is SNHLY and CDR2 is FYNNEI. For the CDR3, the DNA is TGTGCCAGCAATAGACAGGAAAATGAAAAACTGTTTTTT. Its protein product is CASNRQENEKLFF.

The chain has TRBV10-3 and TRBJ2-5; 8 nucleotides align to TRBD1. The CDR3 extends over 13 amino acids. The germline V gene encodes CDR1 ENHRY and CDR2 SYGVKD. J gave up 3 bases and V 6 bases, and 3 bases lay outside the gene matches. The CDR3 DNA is TGTGCCATCAGCGAGGACAGGGAAGAGACCCAGTACTTC. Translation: CAISEDREETQYF.

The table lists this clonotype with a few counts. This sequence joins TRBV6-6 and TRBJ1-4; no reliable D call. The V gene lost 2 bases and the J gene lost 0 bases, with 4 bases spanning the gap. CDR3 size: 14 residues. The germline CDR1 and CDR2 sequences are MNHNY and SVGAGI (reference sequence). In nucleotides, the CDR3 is TGTGCCAGCAGTTACAGAGCAACTAATGAAAAACTGTTTTTT. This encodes CASSYRATNEKLFF.

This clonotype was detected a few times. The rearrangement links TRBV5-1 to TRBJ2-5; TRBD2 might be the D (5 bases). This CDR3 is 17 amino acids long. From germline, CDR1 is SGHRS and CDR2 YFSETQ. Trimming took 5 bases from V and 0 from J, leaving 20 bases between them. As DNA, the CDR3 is TGCGCCAGCAGTCAGAGCGGTGGGGTTTGGTACCAAGAGACCCAGTACTTC. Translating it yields CASSQSGGVWYQETQYF.

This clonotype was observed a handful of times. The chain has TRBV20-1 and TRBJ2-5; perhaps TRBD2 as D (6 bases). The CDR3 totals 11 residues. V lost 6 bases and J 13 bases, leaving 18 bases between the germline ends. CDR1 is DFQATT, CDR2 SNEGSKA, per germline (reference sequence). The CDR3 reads CSARTEGLMYF. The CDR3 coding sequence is TGCAGTGCAAGGACGGAGGGATTAATGTACTTC.

CDR3 loop: CASSMDGGYGYTF. The DNA of the CDR3 is TGCGCCAGCAGTATGGATGGGGGCTATGGCTACACCTTC. The chain combines TRBV5-1 with TRBJ1-2; D is perhaps TRBD1 (5 bases). V was pared by 5 bases and J by 4 bases, with 12 bases between. This CDR3 spans 13 amino acids. CDR1 is SGHRS, CDR2 YFSETQ, per germline.

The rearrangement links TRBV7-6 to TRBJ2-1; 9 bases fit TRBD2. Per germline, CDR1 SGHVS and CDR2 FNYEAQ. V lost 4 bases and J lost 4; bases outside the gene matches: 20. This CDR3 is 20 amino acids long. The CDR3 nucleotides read TGTGCCAGCAGCTCAACACCGCCAGCGGGGGGCCATAGAGTTTACAATGAGCAGTTCTTC. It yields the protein CASSSTPPAGGHRVYNEQFF.

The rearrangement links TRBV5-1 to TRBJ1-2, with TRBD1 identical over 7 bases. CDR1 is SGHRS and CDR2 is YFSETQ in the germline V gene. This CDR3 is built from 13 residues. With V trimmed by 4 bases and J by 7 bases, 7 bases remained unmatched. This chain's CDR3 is CASSVDRIAGYTF. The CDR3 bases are TGCGCCAGCAGCGTGGACAGGATCGCTGGCTACACCTTC.

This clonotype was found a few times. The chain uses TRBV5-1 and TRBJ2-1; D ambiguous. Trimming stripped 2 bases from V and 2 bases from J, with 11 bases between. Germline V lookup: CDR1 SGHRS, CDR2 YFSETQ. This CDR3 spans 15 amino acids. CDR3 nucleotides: TGCGCCAGCAGCTTAGATTTGACGGCCTACAATGAGCAGTTCTTC. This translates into CASSLDLTAYNEQFF.

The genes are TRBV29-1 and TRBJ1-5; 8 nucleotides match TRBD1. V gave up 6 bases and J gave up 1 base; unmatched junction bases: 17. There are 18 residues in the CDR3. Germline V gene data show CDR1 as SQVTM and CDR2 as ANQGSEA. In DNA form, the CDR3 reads TGCAGCGTACAGGGGGAGGGAGGGGGTATAATAAGCAATCAGCCCCAGCATTTT. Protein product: CSVQGEGGGIISNQPQHF.

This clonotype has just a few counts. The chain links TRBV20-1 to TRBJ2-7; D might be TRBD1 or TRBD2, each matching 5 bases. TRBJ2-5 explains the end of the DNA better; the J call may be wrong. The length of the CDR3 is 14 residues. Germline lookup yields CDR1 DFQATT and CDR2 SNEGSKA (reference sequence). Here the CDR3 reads CSASPGTSLGTQYF. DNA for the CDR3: TGCAGTGCTAGTCCCGGGACCTCGCTGGGGACCCAGTACTTC.

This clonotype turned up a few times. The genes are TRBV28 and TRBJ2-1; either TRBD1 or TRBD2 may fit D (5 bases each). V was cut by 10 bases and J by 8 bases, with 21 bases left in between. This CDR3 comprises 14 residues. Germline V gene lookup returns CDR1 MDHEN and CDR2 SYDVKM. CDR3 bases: TGTGCCACCCGGGACGAATCAAGGAGCGATGAGCAGTTCTTC. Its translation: CATRDESRSDEQFF.

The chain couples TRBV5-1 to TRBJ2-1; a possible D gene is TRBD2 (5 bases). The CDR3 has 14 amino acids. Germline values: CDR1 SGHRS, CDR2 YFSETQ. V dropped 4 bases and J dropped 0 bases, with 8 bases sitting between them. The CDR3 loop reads CASSLDFSYNEQFF. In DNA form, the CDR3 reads TGCGCCAGCAGCCTGGACTTCTCCTACAATGAGCAGTTCTTC.

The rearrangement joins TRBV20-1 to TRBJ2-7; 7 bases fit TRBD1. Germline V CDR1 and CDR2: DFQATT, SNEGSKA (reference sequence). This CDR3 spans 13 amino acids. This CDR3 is CSASGQRSYEQYF. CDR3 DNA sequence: TGCAGCGCCTCGGGACAGCGTTCCTACGAGCAGTACTTC.

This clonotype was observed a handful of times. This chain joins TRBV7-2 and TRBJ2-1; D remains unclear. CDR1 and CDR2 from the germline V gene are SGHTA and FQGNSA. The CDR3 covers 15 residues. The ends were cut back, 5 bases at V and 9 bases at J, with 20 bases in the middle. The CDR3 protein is CASSNFPGVNGEQFF. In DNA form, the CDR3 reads TGTGCCAGCAGCAATTTCCCTGGCGTCAACGGTGAGCAGTTCTTC.

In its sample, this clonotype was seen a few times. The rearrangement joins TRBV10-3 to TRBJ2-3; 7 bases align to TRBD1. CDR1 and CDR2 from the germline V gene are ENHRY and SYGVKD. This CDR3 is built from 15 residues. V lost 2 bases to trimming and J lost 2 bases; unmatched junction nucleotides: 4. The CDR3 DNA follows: TGTGCCATCAGTGAGCGGCAGGGGGACACAGATACGCAGTATTTT. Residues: CAISERQGDTDTQYF.

CDR3 sequence: CASSEPGVAQYF. CDR3 sequence (DNA): TGTGCCAGCTCTGAACCCGGGGTGGCCCAGTACTTC. This sequence joins TRBV3-1 and TRBJ2-5; weak D call: TRBD2 (5 bases). The V gene's germline CDR1 is LGHDT and CDR2 YNNKEL (reference sequence). CDR3 length: 12 amino acids. Trimming took off 8 bases at V and 9 bases at J, with 16 bases between the two ends.

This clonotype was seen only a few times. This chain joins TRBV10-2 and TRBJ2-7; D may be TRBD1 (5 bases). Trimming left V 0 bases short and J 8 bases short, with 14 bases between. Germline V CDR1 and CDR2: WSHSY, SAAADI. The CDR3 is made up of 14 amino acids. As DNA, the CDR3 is TGCGCCAGCAGTGAGTCGAGTAGGATGGACAAGCAGTACTTC. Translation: CASSESSRMDKQYF.

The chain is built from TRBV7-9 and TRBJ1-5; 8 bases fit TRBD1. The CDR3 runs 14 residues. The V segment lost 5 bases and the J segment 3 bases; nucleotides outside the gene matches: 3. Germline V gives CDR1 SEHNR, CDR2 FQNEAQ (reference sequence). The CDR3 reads CASSQTGANQPQHF. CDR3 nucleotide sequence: TGTGCCAGCAGCCAGACAGGGGCCAATCAGCCCCAGCATTTT. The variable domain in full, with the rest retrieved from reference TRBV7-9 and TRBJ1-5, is DTGVSQNPRHKITKRGQNVTFRCDPISEHNRLYWYRQTLGQGPEFLTYFQNEAQLEKSRLLSDRFSAERPKGSFSTLEIQRTEQGDSAMYLCASSQTGANQPQHFGDGTRLSIL.

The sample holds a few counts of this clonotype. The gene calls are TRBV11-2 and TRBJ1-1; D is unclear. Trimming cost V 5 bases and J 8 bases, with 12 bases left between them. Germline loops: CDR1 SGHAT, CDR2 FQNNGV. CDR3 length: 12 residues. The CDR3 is CASSPRAPEAFF. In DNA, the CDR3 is TGTGCCAGCAGCCCGCGAGCCCCGGAAGCTTTCTTT.

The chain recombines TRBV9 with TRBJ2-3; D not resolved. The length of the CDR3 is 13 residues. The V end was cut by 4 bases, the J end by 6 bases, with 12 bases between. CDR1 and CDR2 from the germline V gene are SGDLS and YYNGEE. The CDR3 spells CASSLVTRDTQYF. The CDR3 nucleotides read TGTGCCAGCAGCTTAGTTACCCGGGATACGCAGTATTTT.

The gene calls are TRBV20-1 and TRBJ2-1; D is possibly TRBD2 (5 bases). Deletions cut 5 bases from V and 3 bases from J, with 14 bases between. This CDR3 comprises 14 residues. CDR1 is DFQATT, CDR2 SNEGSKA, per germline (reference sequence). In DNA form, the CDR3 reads TGCAGTGCTGGCGCCAACCGGGGCTACAATGAGCAGTTCTTC. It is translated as CSAGANRGYNEQFF.

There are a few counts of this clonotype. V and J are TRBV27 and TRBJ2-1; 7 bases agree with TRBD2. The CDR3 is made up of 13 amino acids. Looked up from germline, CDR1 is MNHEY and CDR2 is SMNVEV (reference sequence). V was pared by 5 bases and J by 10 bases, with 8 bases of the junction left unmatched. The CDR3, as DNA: TGTGCCAGCAGTCAGACTAGGGAGGGCGAGCAGTTCTTC. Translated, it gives CASSQTREGEQFF.

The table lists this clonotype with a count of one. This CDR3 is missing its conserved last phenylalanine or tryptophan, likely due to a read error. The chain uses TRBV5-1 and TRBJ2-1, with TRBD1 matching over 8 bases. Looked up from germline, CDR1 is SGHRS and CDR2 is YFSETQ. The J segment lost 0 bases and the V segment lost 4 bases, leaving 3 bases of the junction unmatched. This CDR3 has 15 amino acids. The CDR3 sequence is CASSTGQGSYNEQFV. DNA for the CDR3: TGCGCCAGCAGCACCGGACAGGGCTCCTACAATGAGCAGTTCGTC.

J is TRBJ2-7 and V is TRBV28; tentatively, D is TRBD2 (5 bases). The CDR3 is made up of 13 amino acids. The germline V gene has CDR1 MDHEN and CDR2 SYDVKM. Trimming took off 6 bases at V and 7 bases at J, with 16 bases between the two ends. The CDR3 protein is CASSQVYPGEQYF. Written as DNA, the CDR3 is TGTGCCAGCAGCCAAGTATACCCGGGGGAGCAGTACTTC.